Presented here are 24 T cell receptor beta chains from one specimen sequenced in a study of CD8 T cell repertoires and HIV-1 epitope variants. Libraries were prepared by immunoSEQ multiplex PCR; TCRdb keeps only in-frame clonotypes and omits some of them. The sample shows about 7,100 clones, around three fifths of them seen only once. The antigens these receptors bind are not known. Material for sequencing was cultured CD8+ T cells derived from PBMCs. All receptors come from a male donor with HIV.

This chain joins TRBV28 and TRBJ1-5; D gene uncertain. This CDR3 is built from 14 residues. Germline assignment: CDR1 MDHEN and CDR2 SYDVKM. V was trimmed by 2 bases and J by 6 bases, leaving 11 bases between them. The CDR3 DNA sequence: TGTGCCAGCAGTTTAGAAAGTGGGATTCAGCCCCAGCATTTT. It codes for CASSLESGIQPQHF.

This chain joins TRBV2 and TRBJ2-1, with TRBD1 identical over 7 bases. V trimming: 5 bases; J trimming: 1 base; junction bases outside the gene matches: 8. Germline loops: CDR1 SNHLY, CDR2 FYNNEI. There are 16 residues in the CDR3. The CDR3 here is CASSLSQGISYNEQFF. CDR3 sequence (DNA): TGTGCCAGCAGTTTATCACAGGGGATATCCTACAATGAGCAGTTCTTC.

This clone was seen only once. Mismatch with germline at one junction end may stem from a read error. This sequence joins TRBV5-1 and TRBJ1-6; no clear D gene. Germline values: CDR1 SGHRS, CDR2 YFSETQ. CDR3 length equals 13 residues. CDR3 loop: CASSLGAVSPLHF. CDR3 nucleotides: TGTGCCAGCAGCTTGGGTGCGGTTTCACCCCTCCACTTT. Using reference TRBV5-1 and TRBJ1-6 for the parts outside the CDR3, the full variable domain is KAGVTQTPRYLIKTRGQQVTLSCSPISGHRSVSWYQQTPGQGLQFLFEYFSETQRNKGNFPGRFSGRQFSNSRSEMNVSTLELGDSALYLCASSLGAVSPLHFGNGTRLTVT.

V gene TRBV5-1 combines with J gene TRBJ1-1; TRBD1 aligns across 7 bases. CDR1 and CDR2 from the germline V gene are SGHRS and YFSETQ. Losses at the gene ends were 4 bases for V and 4 bases for J; bases not matched to a gene: 7. The CDR3 length is 14 residues. CDR3 coding DNA: TGCGCCAGCAGCCTACAGGGGACGGGCACTGAAGCTTTCTTT. This encodes CASSLQGTGTEAFF. The whole variable domain, remainder taken from reference TRBV5-1 and TRBJ1-1, is KAGVTQTPRYLIKTRGQQVTLSCSPISGHRSVSWYQQTPGQGLQFLFEYFSETQRNKGNFPGRFSGRQFSNSRSEMNVSTLELGDSALYLCASSLQGTGTEAFFGQGTRLTVV.

V usage is TRBV6-1 and J usage is TRBJ2-7; D ambiguous. The germline V gene encodes CDR1 MNHNS and CDR2 SASEGT. This CDR3 region has 13 residues. V was clipped by 0 bases and J by 4 bases, with 7 bases between them. CDR3 nucleotides: TGTGCCAGCAGTGAAGCGACCGCATACGAGCAGTACTTC. This translates into CASSEATAYEQYF.

This chain uses TRBV11-2 with TRBJ2-1, with D tentatively TRBD1 (5 bases). Germline V gene lookup returns CDR1 SGHAT and CDR2 FQNNGV. V was cut by 4 bases and J by 6 bases, with 7 bases left in between. The length of the CDR3 is 12 residues. The CDR3 here is CASSYQGNEQFF. The CDR3, as DNA: TGTGCCAGCAGCTACCAGGGCAATGAGCAGTTCTTC.

The chain is built from TRBV6-5 and TRBJ2-7; TRBD1 is a possible D gene (6 bases). The germline gives CDR1 MNHEY, CDR2 SVGAGI. V was clipped by 0 bases and J by 6 bases, with 12 bases between them. The CDR3 length is 14 residues. This CDR3 reads CASSYSTGWGEQYF. CDR3 coding DNA: TGTGCCAGCAGTTACTCGACAGGTTGGGGCGAGCAGTACTTC.

J is TRBJ2-5 and V is TRBV19; 7 nucleotides match TRBD2. Germline assignment: CDR1 LNHDA and CDR2 SQIVND (reference sequence). After removal of 3 bases from V and 11 bases from J, the junction contained 12 bases not matched to a gene. The CDR3 consists of 14 residues. The CDR3, as DNA: TGTGCCAGTAGTATGGGCGGGAGTCCAAGGGAGCAGTACTTC. Amino acids: CASSMGGSPREQYF.

This clone was seen only once. The CDR3 sequence: CASSLSVYEQFF. The CDR3 region has the DNA TGTGCCAGCAGTTTATCGGTTTATGAGCAGTTCTTC. The genes are TRBV28 and TRBJ2-1; no definite D call. Germline V gives CDR1 MDHEN, CDR2 SYDVKM. The V gene lost 1 base and the J gene lost 8 bases, with 6 bases spanning the gap. This CDR3 comprises 12 residues.

The chain links TRBV7-6 to TRBJ2-1, with D unresolved. The CDR3 runs to 15 residues. V lost 1 base, J lost 6 bases, and 13 bases lay in between. Per germline, CDR1 SGHVS and CDR2 FNYEAQ. The CDR3 reads CASSLGPNNGNEQFF. The DNA for the CDR3 is TGTGCCAGCAGCTTAGGGCCTAATAATGGCAATGAGCAGTTCTTC. Full variable domain (missing parts from reference TRBV7-6 and TRBJ2-1): GAGVSQSPRYKVTKRGQDVALRCDPISGHVSLYWYRQALGQGPEFLTYFNYEAQQDKSGLPNDRFSAERPEGSISTLTIQRTEQRDSAMYRCASSLGPNNGNEQFFGPGTRLTVL.

This clone was picked up a small number of times. V is TRBV6-1 and J is TRBJ2-7; D could derive from TRBD1 or TRBD2 (5 bases each). Trimming stripped 5 bases from V and 5 bases from J, with 16 bases between. Germline V gives CDR1 MNHNS, CDR2 SASEGT. The CDR3 has 14 amino acids. In nucleotides, the CDR3 is TGTGCCAGCAGTCCGGGACCCACCGGGAACGAGCAGTACTTC. Protein product: CASSPGPTGNEQYF.

The V gene is TRBV19, the J gene TRBJ2-5; 9 positions match TRBD1. CDR3 length: 15 amino acids. Unmatched junction bases numbered 3, after V lost 1 base and J lost 3 bases. Germline CDR1 reads LNHDA; CDR2 reads SQIVND (reference sequence). The CDR3, as DNA: TGTGCCAGTAGTATAGTGGGACAGGGTGAAGAGACCCAGTACTTC. Its translation: CASSIVGQGEETQYF.

The chain recombines TRBV28 with TRBJ1-5, with unresolved D. Germline V CDR1 and CDR2: MDHEN, SYDVKM. V lost 5 bases, J lost 0 bases, and 8 bases lay in between. The CDR3 extends over 14 amino acids. CDR3 amino acids: CASSPSSSNQPQHF. CDR3 DNA: TGTGCCAGCAGTCCCTCGAGTAGCAATCAGCCCCAGCATTTT.

The chain combines TRBV7-9 with TRBJ1-3; perhaps TRBD1 as D (5 bases). This CDR3 has 19 residues. V lost 7 bases and J 1 base, leaving 26 bases between the germline ends. Germline-derived CDR1 and CDR2 are SEHNR and FQNEAQ (reference sequence). The CDR3 sequence is CASNFPGGTDPRSGNTIYF. The CDR3 region has the DNA TGTGCCAGCAACTTTCCGGGGGGAACCGACCCTCGTTCTGGAAACACCATATATTTT.

This chain connects TRBV7-2 to TRBJ2-3, with 11 bases lining up with TRBD2. Germline lookup yields CDR1 SGHTA and CDR2 FQGNSA. This CDR3 is built from 18 residues. Germline trimming cut 1 base from V and 1 base from J; bases unmatched to any gene: 7. CDR3 in DNA: TGTGCCAGCAGCTTAGTAGCGGGAGGGCCCTTGGGCACAGATACGCAGTATTTT. Protein product: CASSLVAGGPLGTDTQYF. Complete variable domain (other parts from reference TRBV7-2 and TRBJ2-3): GAGVSQSPSNKVTEKGKDVELRCDPISGHTALYWYRQSLGQGLEFLIYFQGNSAPDKSGLPSDRFSAERTGGSVSTLTIQRTQQEDSAVYLCASSLVAGGPLGTDTQYFGPGTRLTVL.

J is TRBJ1-2 and V is TRBV4-3; 8 nucleotides match TRBD1. CDR3 size: 14 residues. Germline V gene lookup returns CDR1 LGHNA and CDR2 YSLEER. The trim removed 2 bases at V and 4 bases at J, leaving 3 bases unmatched. This CDR3 is CASSQSTGGYGYTF. For the CDR3, the DNA is TGCGCCAGCAGCCAATCTACAGGGGGCTATGGCTACACCTTC.

The genes are TRBV6-6 and TRBJ2-1; 10 bases line up with TRBD1. The CDR3 consists of 16 residues. J lost 5 bases, V lost 2 bases, and 6 bases had no gene match. Germline assignment: CDR1 MNHNY and CDR2 SVGAGI (reference sequence). CDR3 coding DNA: TGTGCCAGCAGTTACGGGGGGGACAGGGGCCACAATGAGCAGTTCTTC. It specifies CASSYGGDRGHNEQFF.

The V call is TRBV5-8, the J call TRBJ2-2, with D perhaps matching TRBD2 (6 bases). CDR1 is SGHTS, CDR2 YDEGEE, per germline. The CDR3 covers 14 residues. The V and J ends lost 4 bases and 7 bases respectively, with 14 bases between them. CDR3 bases: TGTGCCAGCAGCCGACCTCCCGGGAGCGGGGAGCTGTTTTTT. Protein sequence: CASSRPPGSGELFF.

In this sample, this clone turned up a few times. The chain carries TRBV14 and TRBJ1-6, with D perhaps matching TRBD1 (6 bases). V was clipped by 0 bases and J by 9 bases, with 12 bases between them. The germline gives CDR1 SGHDN, CDR2 FVKESK. The CDR3 loop spans 15 amino acids. The DNA of the CDR3 is TGTGCCAGCAGCCAAGATATGGGGGGCAGTTCACCCCTCCACTTT. Translated, it gives CASSQDMGGSSPLHF.

The chain has TRBV4-2 and TRBJ2-6, with D perhaps matching TRBD2 (6 bases). Per the germline V gene, CDR1 is LGHNA and CDR2 is YNFKEQ. Trimming removed 2 bases at V and 4 bases at J, with 9 bases between. The CDR3 extends over 15 amino acids. The CDR3 loop is CASSQRREGANVLTF. CDR3 DNA sequence: TGTGCCAGCAGCCAACGGAGGGAAGGGGCCAACGTCCTGACTTTC.

V gene TRBV13 combines with J gene TRBJ1-1, with D unresolved. V lost 4 bases to trimming and J lost 5 bases, with 11 bases between them. Germline V gene sequence: CDR1 PRHDT, CDR2 FYEKMQ (reference sequence). The CDR3 length is 13 residues. The CDR3: CASSSNTETEAFF. The CDR3 DNA reads as TGTGCCAGCAGCTCTAACACAGAGACTGAAGCTTTCTTT.

The V and J genes are TRBV5-5 and TRBJ1-6, with D unresolved. From germline, CDR1 is SGHKS and CDR2 YYEKEE (reference sequence). V shed 7 bases and J shed 8 bases, with 10 bases lying between them. This CDR3 spans 12 amino acids. CDR3 loop: CASRWMDSPLHF. The CDR3 nucleotides read TGTGCCAGCCGTTGGATGGATTCACCCCTCCACTTT.

The J gene is TRBJ2-1, the V gene TRBV29-1, with TRBD1 identical over 9 bases. The CDR3 covers 15 residues. The germline gives CDR1 SQVTM, CDR2 ANQGSEA. V lost 7 bases, J lost 8 bases, and 15 bases stayed unmatched. The DNA for the CDR3 is TGCAGCGGGATACACCGGGACAGGGATGAAGATGAGCAGTTCTTC. As protein: CSGIHRDRDEDEQFF.

The sample holds a few counts of this clone. The chain employs TRBV9 and TRBJ2-2, with D possibly called TRBD1 or TRBD2 (6 bases each). The CDR3 is 16 residues long. Germline values: CDR1 SGDLS, CDR2 YYNGEE. V was cut by 4 bases and J by 5 bases, with 18 bases left in between. In DNA form, the CDR3 reads TGTGCCAGCAGCCCAGGGACTGGAGGGGGTACCGGGGAGCTGTTTTTT. Translation gives CASSPGTGGGTGELFF.